These T cell receptor beta chains were read from a single sample in a study of shared clonotypes between healthy human individuals. Repertoires were generated with immunoSEQ multiplex PCR, while TCRdb's copy carries only in-frame clones and drops some. The sample carries around 1,900,000 clones, 93% recorded once. The sample taken for sequencing was naive CD8+ T cells from PBMCs. Receptors originate from a man between 18 and 35 years old in good health. Some clones in this sample may be carry-over from other donors' samples. CDR3s include the opening cysteine and the closing phenylalanine or tryptophan. D genes are given only for firm matches. Rows may omit the clone size; those that give it use once, few, many or a size class.

v_gene,abundance,j_gene,len,d_gene,CDR3aa
TRBV27,.,TRBJ1-1,16,TRBD1,CASSSRQGARYTEAFF
TRBV6-6,.,TRBJ1-1,12,.,CASSIEGREAFF
TRBV5-4,.,TRBJ1-2,14,.,CASSFRGSFGGYTF
TRBV4-3,few,TRBJ2-7,13,.,CASSPDRVDEQYF
TRBV11-3,.,TRBJ2-1,13,.,CASSPRPNNEQFF
TRBV7-8,once,TRBJ1-1,16,.,CASSQAVGRLGTEAFF
TRBV27,.,TRBJ2-7,14,.,CASSPYPVTYEQYF
TRBV27,.,TRBJ1-1,15,.,CASSLSPRGNTEAFF
TRBV2,.,TRBJ2-5,20,TRBD2,CASSSKTPSGRWSKQETQYF
TRBV27,.,TRBJ2-7,14,.,CASRVWQGGYEQYF
TRBV10-3,.,TRBJ2-7,13,.,CAISWDYLGEQYF
TRBV7-9,.,TRBJ2-7,15,TRBD1,CASSPGQGSSYEQYF
TRBV7-9,few,TRBJ2-7,15,.,CASSPGDRPTYEQYF
TRBV4-2,.,TRBJ2-1,17,TRBD2,CASSQDSLSGSGVEQFF
TRBV2,.,TRBJ1-1,13,.,CASSPGSNTEAFF
TRBV4-1,.,TRBJ2-5,18,.,CASSRDFELGGFGETQYF
TRBV27,.,TRBJ2-1,13,.,CASSLGGRNEQFF
TRBV20-1,.,TRBJ1-6,10,.,CSASNDDHHF
TRBV7-3,.,TRBJ2-7,13,.,CASSLMPRGEQYF
TRBV5-6,.,TRBJ1-1,12,.,CASSWGGAEAFF
TRBV7-9,.,TRBJ2-7,14,.,CASSGRDFPYEQYF
TRBV4-3,.,TRBJ2-3,16,TRBD1,CASSQVFQGAPDTQYF
TRBV4-1,.,TRBJ1-1,15,TRBD1,CASSQPSTGGFEAFF
TRBV5-1,.,TRBJ1-2,11,.,CASSVGGGYTF
TRBV6-5,.,TRBJ2-2,14,.,CASSPPWGTGELFF
TRBV6-5,.,TRBJ2-4,14,TRBD1,CASSYGVGGDIQYF
TRBV7-2,.,TRBJ2-1,12,.,CASSLRISEQFF
TRBV5-6,.,TRBJ2-1,15,.,CASRSRGGPYNEQFF
TRBV30,.,TRBJ1-6,14,.,CAWSPGVGNSPLHF
TRBV27,.,TRBJ2-7,14,TRBD1,CASSLRTGKYEQYF
TRBV5-4,once,TRBJ1-3,15,TRBD1,CASSFLTGDGNTIYF
TRBV7-6,.,TRBJ1-1,14,.,CASSLVQGSTEAFF
TRBV7-2,.,TRBJ2-2,15,.,CASSLILANTGELFF
TRBV5-6,.,TRBJ1-2,16,.,CASSDDPGLANYGYTF
TRBV27,once,TRBJ2-2,15,.,CASSPSGAGTGELFF
TRBV7-6,once,TRBJ1-1,11,.,CASTLSGEAFF
TRBV9,.,TRBJ1-1,13,.,CASSPDNTGTAFF
TRBV29-1,.,TRBJ1-2,14,TRBD1,CSVPQGSFNYGYTF
TRBV4-3,.,TRBJ2-6,21,TRBD2,CASSPIGLAGGQSAGANVLTF
TRBV27,few,TRBJ1-1,13,.,CASSLSAGAEAFF
TRBV29-1,.,TRBJ2-3,16,.,CSVDPPSGRIPDTQYF
TRBV28,.,TRBJ1-5,10,.,CASNNQPQHF
TRBV6-1,.,TRBJ1-4,14,.,CASRRAGGNEKLFF
TRBV16,once,TRBJ2-7,14,.,CASSLRDTTYEQYF
TRBV9,.,TRBJ2-3,14,.,CASSVEGSTDTQYF
TRBV7-9,.,TRBJ2-5,15,TRBD2,CASSPVLAVQETQYF
TRBV4-3,.,TRBJ1-6,15,TRBD1,CASSQVDRVDSPLHF
TRBV7-9,.,TRBJ2-2,13,.,CASSPDTTGELFF
TRBV4-3,.,.,15,.,CASSQTLDSSYEQYF
TRBV5-8,.,TRBJ2-7,14,.,CASSHTGYQYEQYF
TRBV27,.,TRBJ2-1,13,.,CASSLFRGNEQFF
TRBV9,.,TRBJ2-2,16,TRBD2,CASSVELAANTGELFF
TRBV11-2,.,TRBJ2-5,18,TRBD2,CASSLNPGLAGLQETQYF
TRBV7-8,.,TRBJ1-1,13,.,CASSLGPQAEAFF
TRBV11-1,.,TRBJ1-4,16,TRBD1,CASSAFYRGRREKLFF